These 9 T cell receptor beta chains originate from one sample sequenced in a study of blood T cells in healthy people across ages. The second PCR ran about 6 to 11 cycles with a sample-barcoded 5' primer and J-beta primers. Via MiXCR, TCRdb re-called the 5' RACE reads, giving one row per CDR3 protein. The sample contains fewer than 2 million distinct CDR3 sequences, roughly 43% of which appear only once. Sequencing was done on a sample of blood. The receptors shown here come from a human donor in good health.

The chain employs TRBV12-3 or TRBV12-4 and TRBJ2-7; D is undetermined. The CDR3 extends over 13 amino acids. The V gene lost 5 bases and the J gene lost 3 bases, with 11 bases spanning the gap. CDR3 DNA: TGTGCCAGCAGTCAAAATACCTTCTACGAGCAGTACTTC. This sequence encodes CASSQNTFYEQYF.

V gene TRBV7-2 combines with J gene TRBJ1-2; D is unresolved. The germline CDR1 and CDR2 sequences are SGHTA and FQGNSA. V lost 1 base to trimming and J lost 4 bases, with 13 bases between them. This CDR3 contains 15 residues. CDR3 in amino acids: CASSLGRLSSYGYTF. The DNA for the CDR3 is TGTGCCAGCAGCTTAGGCCGTCTCAGTAGCTATGGCTACACCTTC.

The chain joins TRBV7-2 to TRBJ1-1; perhaps TRBD1 as D (5 bases). Germline V lookup: CDR1 SGHTA, CDR2 FQGNSA. This CDR3 spans 14 amino acids. Deletions cut 6 bases from V and 3 bases from J, with 14 bases between. The CDR3 DNA reads TGTGCCAGCAGACTACGGGACCCGGACACTGAAGCTTTCTTT. Amino acid sequence: CASRLRDPDTEAFF.

The chain recombines TRBV12-3 or TRBV12-4 with TRBJ2-4; D might be TRBD1 (6 bases). Trimming removed 5 bases from V and 7 bases from J, with 18 bases in between. The CDR3 length is 15 residues. The CDR3 DNA is TGTGCCAGCAGTCGCGCCATACAACAGGGCAACATTCAGTACTTC. It specifies CASSRAIQQGNIQYF.

This clonotype was counted a single time. The rearrangement joins TRBV5-1 to TRBJ2-1; TRBD2 aligns across 7 bases. Germline values: CDR1 SGHRS, CDR2 YFSETQ. The CDR3 runs 14 residues. With V trimmed by 4 bases and J by 10 bases, 11 bases remained unmatched. The CDR3 region has the DNA TGCGCCAGCAGCCCGAGCGGGGTTACCTACGAGCAGTTCTTC. Encoded protein: CASSPSGVTYEQFF. Variable domain in full (rest from reference TRBV5-1 and TRBJ2-1): KAGVTQTPRYLIKTRGQQVTLSCSPISGHRSVSWYQQTPGQGLQFLFEYFSETQRNKGNFPGRFSGRQFSNSRSEMNVSTLELGDSALYLCASSPSGVTYEQFFGPGTRLTVL.

This clonotype appeared a few times. This chain links TRBV7-8 with TRBJ2-7; tentative D call: TRBD1 (7 bases). V dropped 1 base and J dropped 3 bases, with 16 bases sitting between them. CDR3 length: 16 amino acids. CDR1 is SGHVS and CDR2 is FQNEAQ in the germline V gene. The CDR3 here is CASSLGSQGGYYEQYF. In nucleotides, the CDR3 is TGTGCCAGCAGCTTAGGATCTCAGGGGGGATACTACGAGCAGTACTTC. Full variable domain (missing parts from reference TRBV7-8 and TRBJ2-7): GAGVSQSPRYKVAKRGQDVALRCDPISGHVSLFWYQQALGQGPEFLTYFQNEAQLDKSGLPSDRFFAERPEGSVSTLKIQRTQQEDSAVYLCASSLGSQGGYYEQYFGPGTRLTVT.

The genes are TRBV6-2 or TRBV6-3 and TRBJ2-3; D unresolved. Trimming took 0 bases from V and 5 from J, leaving 12 bases between them. The CDR3 totals 15 residues. Germline CDR1 reads MNHEY; CDR2 reads SVGEGT. In DNA form, the CDR3 reads TGTGCCAGCAGTTACTCGAACCTCTCAGTAGATACGCAGTATTTT. Translating it yields CASSYSNLSVDTQYF.

The rearrangement links TRBV12-3 or TRBV12-4 to TRBJ2-3; 7 bases are a match to TRBD1. CDR3 length: 17 residues. Trimming cost V 5 bases and J 5 bases; bases outside gene matches: 16. In DNA, the CDR3 is TGTGCCAGCAGTCCGGCTCGACAGGGTCTACCCGTAGATACGCAGTATTTT. Amino acids: CASSPARQGLPVDTQYF.

This chain links TRBV7-2 with TRBJ2-5; no reliable D call. Matching the DNA end better, TRBJ2-7 makes the J call doubtful. Germline assignment: CDR1 SGHTA and CDR2 FQGNSA. The CDR3 runs to 15 residues. CDR3: CASSFTGGPNYEQYF. Written as DNA, the CDR3 is TGTGCCAGCAGCTTTACCGGTGGACCGAACTACGAGCAGTACTTC.